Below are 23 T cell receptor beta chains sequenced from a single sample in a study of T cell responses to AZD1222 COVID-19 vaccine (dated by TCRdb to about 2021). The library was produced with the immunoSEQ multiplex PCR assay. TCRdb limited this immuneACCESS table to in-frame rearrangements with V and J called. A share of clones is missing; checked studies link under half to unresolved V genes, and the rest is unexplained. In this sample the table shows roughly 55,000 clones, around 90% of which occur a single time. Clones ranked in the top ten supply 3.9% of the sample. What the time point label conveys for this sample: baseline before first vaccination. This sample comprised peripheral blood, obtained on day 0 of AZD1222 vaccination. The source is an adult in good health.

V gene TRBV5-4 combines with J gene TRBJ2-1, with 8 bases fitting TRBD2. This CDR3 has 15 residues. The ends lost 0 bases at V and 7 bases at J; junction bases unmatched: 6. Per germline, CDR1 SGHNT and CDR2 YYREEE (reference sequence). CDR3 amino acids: CASSLGTSSANEQFF. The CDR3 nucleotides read TGTGCCAGCAGCTTGGGGACTAGCTCGGCGAATGAGCAGTTCTTC. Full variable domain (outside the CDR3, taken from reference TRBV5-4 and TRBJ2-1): ETGVTQSPTHLIKTRGQQVTLRCSSQSGHNTVSWYQQALGQGPQFIFQYYREEENGRGNFPPRFSGLQFPNYSSELNVNALELDDSALYLCASSLGTSSANEQFFGPGTRLTVL.

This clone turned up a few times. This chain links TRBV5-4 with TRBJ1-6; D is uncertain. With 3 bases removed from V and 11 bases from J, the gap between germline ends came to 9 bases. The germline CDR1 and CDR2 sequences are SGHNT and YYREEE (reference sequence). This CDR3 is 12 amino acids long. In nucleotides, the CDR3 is TGTGCCAGCAGCTCGCCCCGGGCACCCCTCCACTTT. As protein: CASSSPRAPLHF.

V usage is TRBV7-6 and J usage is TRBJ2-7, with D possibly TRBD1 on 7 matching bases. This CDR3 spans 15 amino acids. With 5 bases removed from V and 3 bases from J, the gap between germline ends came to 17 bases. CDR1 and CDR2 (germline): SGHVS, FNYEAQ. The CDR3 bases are TGTGCCAGCAGCCAGTACAGGGGACTTCGCTACGAGCAGTACTTC. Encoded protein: CASSQYRGLRYEQYF.

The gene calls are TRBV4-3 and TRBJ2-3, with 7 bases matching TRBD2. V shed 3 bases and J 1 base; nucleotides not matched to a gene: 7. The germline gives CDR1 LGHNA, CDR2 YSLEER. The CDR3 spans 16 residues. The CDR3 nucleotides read TGCGCCAGCAGCCATGTGGGGGGGTTGGGCACAGATACGCAGTATTTT. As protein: CASSHVGGLGTDTQYF.

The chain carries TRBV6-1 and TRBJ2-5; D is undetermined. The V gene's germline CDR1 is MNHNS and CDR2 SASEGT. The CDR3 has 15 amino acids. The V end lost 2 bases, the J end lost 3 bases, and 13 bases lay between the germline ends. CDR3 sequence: CASSESVGREETQYF. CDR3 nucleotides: TGTGCCAGCAGTGAAAGTGTTGGCAGAGAAGAGACCCAGTACTTC.

The CDR3 is CSVEVGQGASPYEQYF. The CDR3 bases are TGCAGCGTTGAAGTAGGCCAGGGGGCAAGTCCCTACGAGCAGTACTTC. The rearrangement uses TRBV29-1 and TRBJ2-7; 8 bases line up with TRBD1. The CDR3 extends over 16 amino acids. CDR1 and CDR2 (germline): SQVTM, ANQGSEA. V shed 1 base, J shed 2 bases, and the junction held 10 bases outside the gene matches.

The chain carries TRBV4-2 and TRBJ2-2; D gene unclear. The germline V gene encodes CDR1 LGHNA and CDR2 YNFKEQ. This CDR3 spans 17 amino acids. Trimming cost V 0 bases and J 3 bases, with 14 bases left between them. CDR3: CASSQEGRTGYTGELFF. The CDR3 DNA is TGTGCCAGCAGCCAAGAGGGAAGAACCGGGTACACCGGGGAGCTGTTTTTT.

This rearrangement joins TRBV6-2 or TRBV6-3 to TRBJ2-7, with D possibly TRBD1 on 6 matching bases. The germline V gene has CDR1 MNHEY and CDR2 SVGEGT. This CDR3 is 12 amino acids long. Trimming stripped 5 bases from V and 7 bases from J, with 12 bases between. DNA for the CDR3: TGTGCCAGCAGTGCAGGGGCCAGGGAGCAGTACTTC. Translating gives CASSAGAREQYF.

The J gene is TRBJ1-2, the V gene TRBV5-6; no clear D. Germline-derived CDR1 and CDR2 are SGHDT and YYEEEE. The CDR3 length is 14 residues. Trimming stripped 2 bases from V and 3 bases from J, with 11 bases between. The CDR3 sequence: CASSLPGEDYGYTF. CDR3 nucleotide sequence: TGTGCCAGCAGCTTACCCGGCGAAGACTATGGCTACACCTTC.

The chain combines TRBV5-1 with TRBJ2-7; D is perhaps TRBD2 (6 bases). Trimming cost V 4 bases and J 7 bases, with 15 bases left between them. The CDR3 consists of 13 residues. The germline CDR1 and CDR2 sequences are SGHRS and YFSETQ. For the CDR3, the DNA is TGCGCCAGCAGCCCTTCTCCGGAGGGGGAGCAGTACTTC. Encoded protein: CASSPSPEGEQYF.

The CDR3: CASSRFLLLNTEAFF. The CDR3 region has the DNA TGTGCCAGCAGCCGATTTTTACTCTTGAACACTGAAGCTTTCTTT. The rearrangement joins TRBV3-1 (or the pseudogene TRBV3-2) to TRBJ1-1; D unresolved. Germline loops: CDR1 LGHDT, CDR2 YNNKEL (reference sequence). Trimming took 4 bases from V and 0 from J, leaving 12 bases between them. The CDR3 sequence is 15 residues long.

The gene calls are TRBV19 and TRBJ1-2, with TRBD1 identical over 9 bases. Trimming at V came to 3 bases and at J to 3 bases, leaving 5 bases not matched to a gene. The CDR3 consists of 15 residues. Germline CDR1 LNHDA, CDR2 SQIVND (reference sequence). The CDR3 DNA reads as TGTGCCAGTAGTATCTGGACAGGGGCCGACTATGGCTACACCTTC. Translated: CASSIWTGADYGYTF. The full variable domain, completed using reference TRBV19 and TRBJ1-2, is DGGITQSPKYLFRKEGQNVTLSCEQNLNHDAMYWYRQDPGQGLRLIYYSQIVNDFQKGDIAEGYSVSREKKESFPLTVTSAQKNPTAFYLCASSIWTGADYGYTFGSGTRLTVV.

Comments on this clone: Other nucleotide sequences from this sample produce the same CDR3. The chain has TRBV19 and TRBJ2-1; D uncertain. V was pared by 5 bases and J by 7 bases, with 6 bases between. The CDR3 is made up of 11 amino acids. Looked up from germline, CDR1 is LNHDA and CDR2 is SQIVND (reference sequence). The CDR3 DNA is TGTGCCAGTAGTCCCGGGAATGAGCAGTTCTTC. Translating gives CASSPGNEQFF.

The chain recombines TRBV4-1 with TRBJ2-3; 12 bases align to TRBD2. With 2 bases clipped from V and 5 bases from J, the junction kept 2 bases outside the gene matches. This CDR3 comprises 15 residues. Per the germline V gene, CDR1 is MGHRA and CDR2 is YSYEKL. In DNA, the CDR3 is TGCGCCAGCAGCCAATCTAGCGGGGGGGTAGATACGCAGTATTTT. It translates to CASSQSSGGVDTQYF.

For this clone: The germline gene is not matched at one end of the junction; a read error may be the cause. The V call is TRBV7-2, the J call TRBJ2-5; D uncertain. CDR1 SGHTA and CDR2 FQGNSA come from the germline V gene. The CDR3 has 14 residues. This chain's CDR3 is CASSLDIGIEIQYF. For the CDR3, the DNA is TGTGCCAGCAGCTTAGACATAGGGATAGAGATCCAGTACTTC.

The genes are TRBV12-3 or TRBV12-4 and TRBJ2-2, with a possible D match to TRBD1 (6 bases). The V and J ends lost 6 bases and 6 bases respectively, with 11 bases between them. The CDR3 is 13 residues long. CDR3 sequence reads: CASSPTGSGELFF. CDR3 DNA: TGTGCCAGCAGCCCAACAGGGTCCGGGGAGCTGTTTTTT.

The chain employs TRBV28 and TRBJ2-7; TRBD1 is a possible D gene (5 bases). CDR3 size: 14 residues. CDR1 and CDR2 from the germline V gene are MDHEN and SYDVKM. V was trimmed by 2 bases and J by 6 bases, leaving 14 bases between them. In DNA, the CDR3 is TGTGCCAGCAGTTTAGAAGGGGCCACGGGCGAGCAGTACTTC. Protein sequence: CASSLEGATGEQYF.

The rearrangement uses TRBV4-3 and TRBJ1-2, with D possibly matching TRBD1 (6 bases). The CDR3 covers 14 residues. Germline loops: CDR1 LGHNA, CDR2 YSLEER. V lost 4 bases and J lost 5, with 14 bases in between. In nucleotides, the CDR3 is TGCGCCAGCAGCCCCAGGGGATCTGGTTATGGCTACACCTTC. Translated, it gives CASSPRGSGYGYTF.

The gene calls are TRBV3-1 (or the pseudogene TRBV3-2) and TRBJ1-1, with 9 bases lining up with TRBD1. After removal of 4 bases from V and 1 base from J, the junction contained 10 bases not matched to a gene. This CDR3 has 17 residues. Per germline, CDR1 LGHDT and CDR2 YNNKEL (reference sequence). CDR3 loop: CASSRGSGGQGNTEAFF. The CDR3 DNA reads TGTGCCAGCAGCCGGGGGTCAGGGGGACAGGGGAACACTGAAGCTTTCTTT.

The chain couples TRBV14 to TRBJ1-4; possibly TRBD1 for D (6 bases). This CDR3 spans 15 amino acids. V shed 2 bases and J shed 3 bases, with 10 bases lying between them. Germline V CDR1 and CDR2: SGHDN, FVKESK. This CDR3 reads CASSQFGQSNEKLFF. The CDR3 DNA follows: TGTGCCAGCAGCCAATTCGGACAGTCTAATGAAAAACTGTTTTTT.

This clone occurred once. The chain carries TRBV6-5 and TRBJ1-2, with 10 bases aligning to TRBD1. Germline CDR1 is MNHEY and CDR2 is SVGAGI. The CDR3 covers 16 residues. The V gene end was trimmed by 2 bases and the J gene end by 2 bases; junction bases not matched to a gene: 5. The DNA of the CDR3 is TGTGCCAGCAGTTACGTTAGGACAGGGGGAAACTATGGCTACACCTTC. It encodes CASSYVRTGGNYGYTF.

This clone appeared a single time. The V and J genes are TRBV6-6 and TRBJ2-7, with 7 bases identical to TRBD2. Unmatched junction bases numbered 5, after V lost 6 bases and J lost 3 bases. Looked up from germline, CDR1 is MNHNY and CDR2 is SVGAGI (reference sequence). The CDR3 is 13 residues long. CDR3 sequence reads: CASRETSNYEQYF. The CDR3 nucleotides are TGTGCCAGCAGAGAGACTAGCAACTACGAGCAGTACTTC.

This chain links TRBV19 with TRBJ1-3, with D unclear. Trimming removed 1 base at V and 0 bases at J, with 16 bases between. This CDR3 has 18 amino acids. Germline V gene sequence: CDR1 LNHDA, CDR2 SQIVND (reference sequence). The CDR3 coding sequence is TGTGCCAGTAGTATAGGTATCGCGACGGCCGACTCTGGAAACACCATATATTTT. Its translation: CASSIGIATADSGNTIYF.